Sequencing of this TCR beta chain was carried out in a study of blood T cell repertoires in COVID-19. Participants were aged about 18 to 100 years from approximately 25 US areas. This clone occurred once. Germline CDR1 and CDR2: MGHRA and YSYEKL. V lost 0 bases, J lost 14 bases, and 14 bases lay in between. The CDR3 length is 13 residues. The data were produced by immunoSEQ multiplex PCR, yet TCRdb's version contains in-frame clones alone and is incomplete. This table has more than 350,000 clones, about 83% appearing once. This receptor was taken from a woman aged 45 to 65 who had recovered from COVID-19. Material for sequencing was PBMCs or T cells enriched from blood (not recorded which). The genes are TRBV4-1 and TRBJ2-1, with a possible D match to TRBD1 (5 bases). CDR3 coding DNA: TGCGCCAGCAGCCAAGAGCAGGGTTTCCCGAAGTTCTTC. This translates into CASSQEQGFPKFF.